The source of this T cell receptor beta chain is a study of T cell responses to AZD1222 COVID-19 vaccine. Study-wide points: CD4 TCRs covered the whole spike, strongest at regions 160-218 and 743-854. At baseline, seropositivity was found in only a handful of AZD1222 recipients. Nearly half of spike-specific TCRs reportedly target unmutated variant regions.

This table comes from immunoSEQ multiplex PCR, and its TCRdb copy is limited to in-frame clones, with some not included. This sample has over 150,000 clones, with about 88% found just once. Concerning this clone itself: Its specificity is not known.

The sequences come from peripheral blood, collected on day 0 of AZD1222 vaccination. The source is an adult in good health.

This CDR3 reads CASSHRQGKMNTEAFF. For the CDR3, the DNA is TGTGCCAGCTCACACCGACAGGGGAAAATGAACACTGAAGCTTTCTTT. V and J are TRBV18 and TRBJ1-1; TRBD1 agrees at 8 bases. Germline V gene lookup returns CDR1 KGHSH and CDR2 LQKENI. The CDR3 contains 16 residues. With 4 bases clipped from V and 0 bases from J, the junction kept 7 bases outside the gene matches.